This T cell receptor beta chain is drawn from a study of cytomegalovirus exposure and HLA in healthy donors. Whole-study results and caveats: Sequencing had likely introduced a cluster of highly shared sequence variants as an artifact.

Germline V lookup: CDR1 MNHEY, CDR2 SVGAGI. The junction had 13 bases not matched to a gene; V was cut back by 8 bases and J by 4 bases. CDR3 size: 15 residues. Primers for the PCR totalled 60 Vbeta and 13 Jbeta. Using immunoSEQ multiplex PCR, the repertoire was profiled, and TCRdb retains in-frame clones only, with some absent. Of about 130,000 clones listed, just under 80% are singletons. Remarks on this clone: The antigen remains unidentified.

This sequence originates from a man aged 30 to 45 in good health. This sequence joins TRBV6-5 and TRBJ2-7; 8 bases agree with TRBD1. The sequenced sample consisted of PBMCs. The CDR3, as DNA: TGTGCCAGCCGGGACAGGTCAGTCGCGCCATACGAGCAGTACTTC. Translated, it gives CASRDRSVAPYEQYF.